This record concerns one TCR beta chain sequence. No antigen is known for it. These data are taken from a study of identifying expanded T cells in peripheral blood. Healthy donors had no documented immune events, such as infections, while sampled. CDR1 SGHVS and CDR2 FQNEAQ come from the germline V gene. This CDR3 region has 13 residues. V was clipped by 1 base and J by 6 bases, with 10 bases between them. Regarding the study as a whole: About 1.2 clones differed between technical replicates, versus roughly 17 and 20 over time. Clone count variance between roughly 2-week samples rose with total template count.

TCRdb keeps only in-frame clones here, not all; method: immunoSEQ multiplex PCR. The table records over 70,000 clones, around nine tenths of them present only once. The source is a person aged 18 to 70 in good health. Sequences were obtained from blood. The V call is TRBV7-8, the J call TRBJ2-7, with D tentatively TRBD1 (6 bases). The CDR3 here is CASSLGGGGEQYF. CDR3 nucleotides: TGTGCCAGCAGCTTAGGAGGGGGTGGCGAGCAGTACTTC.